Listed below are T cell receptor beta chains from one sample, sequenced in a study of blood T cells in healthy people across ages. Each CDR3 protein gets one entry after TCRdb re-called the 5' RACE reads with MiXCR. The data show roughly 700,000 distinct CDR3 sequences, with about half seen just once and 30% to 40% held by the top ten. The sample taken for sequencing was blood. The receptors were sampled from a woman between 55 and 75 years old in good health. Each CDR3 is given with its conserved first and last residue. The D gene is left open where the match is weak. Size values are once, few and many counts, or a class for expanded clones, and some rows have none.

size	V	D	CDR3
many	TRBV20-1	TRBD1	CSARYLTGSTDTQYF
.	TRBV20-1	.	CSARQQMNTEAFF
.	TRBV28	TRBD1	CASSPGQRGYTF
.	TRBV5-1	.	CASSRSGVEDEQFF
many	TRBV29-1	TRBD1	CSVLQGGDYEQYF
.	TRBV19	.	CASSMGRTRDSPLHF
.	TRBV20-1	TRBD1	CSAEGQGGANEKLFF
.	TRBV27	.	CASSLNKETSAFF
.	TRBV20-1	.	CSARRDTEAFF
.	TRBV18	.	CASSATGYNEQFF
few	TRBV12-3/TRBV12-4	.	CASSEDIPPYEQYF
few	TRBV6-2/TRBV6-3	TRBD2	CASRASGTSGRVRSSEQYF
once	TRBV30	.	CAWSEGGNQPQHF
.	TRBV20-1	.	CSANSQGQFF
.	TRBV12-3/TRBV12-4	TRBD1	CASRPHRGPNTEAFF
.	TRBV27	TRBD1	CASALRGLGSYEQYF
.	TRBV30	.	CAWSFTAGGGEKLFF